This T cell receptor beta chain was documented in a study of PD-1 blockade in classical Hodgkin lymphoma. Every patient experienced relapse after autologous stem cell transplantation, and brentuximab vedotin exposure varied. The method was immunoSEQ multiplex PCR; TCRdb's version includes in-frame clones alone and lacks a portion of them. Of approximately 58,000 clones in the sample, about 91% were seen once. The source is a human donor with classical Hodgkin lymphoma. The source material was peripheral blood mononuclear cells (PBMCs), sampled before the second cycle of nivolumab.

Written as DNA, the CDR3 is TGTGCCATCAGTCTGGGACTAGCGGATGCAGATACGCAGTATTTT. Residues: CAISLGLADADTQYF. The chain couples TRBV10-3 to TRBJ2-3, with 11 nucleotides matching TRBD2. The CDR3 extends over 15 amino acids. Germline V gene data show CDR1 as ENHRY and CDR2 as SYGVKD. Trimming at V came to 5 bases and at J to 4 bases, leaving 5 bases not matched to a gene.